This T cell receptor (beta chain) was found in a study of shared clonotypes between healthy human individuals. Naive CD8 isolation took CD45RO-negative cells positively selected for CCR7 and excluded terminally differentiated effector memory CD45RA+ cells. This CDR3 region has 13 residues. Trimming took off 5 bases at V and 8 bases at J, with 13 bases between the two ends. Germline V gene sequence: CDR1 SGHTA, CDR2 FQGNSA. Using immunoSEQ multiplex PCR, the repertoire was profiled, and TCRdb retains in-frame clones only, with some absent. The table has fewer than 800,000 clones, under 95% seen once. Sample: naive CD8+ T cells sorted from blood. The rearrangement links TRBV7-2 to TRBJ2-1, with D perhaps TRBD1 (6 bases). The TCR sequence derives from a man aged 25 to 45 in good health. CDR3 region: CASSTAYRDEQFF. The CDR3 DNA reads TGTGCCAGCAGCACAGCCTACAGGGATGAGCAGTTCTTC.